Detailed here is one T cell receptor beta chain. Germline loops: CDR1 MNHEY, CDR2 SMNVEV (reference sequence). The CDR3 covers 13 residues. Germline trimming cut 3 bases from V and 8 bases from J; bases unmatched to any gene: 4. The sample originates from a study of shared T cell receptors in the human thymus. TCRdb keeps only in-frame clones here, not all; method: immunoSEQ multiplex PCR. The profile covers about 500,000 clones, with approximately 78% appearing a single time and around 0.013% taken by the ten largest. These same data were also listed under a study on human thymus T cells.

Sequenced sample: thymocytes. The chain employs TRBV27 and TRBJ1-1; 9 nucleotides match TRBD1. The source of this sequence is a boy younger than two with a congenital heart defect. The CDR3 here is CASSFQGQGEAFF. The CDR3 region has the DNA TGTGCCAGCAGTTTCCAGGGACAGGGCGAAGCTTTCTTT.